Sequencing of this T cell receptor (beta chain) was carried out in a study of blood T cell repertoires in COVID-19. On the study more broadly: Donors in the United States, Italy and Spain gave samples during acute or convalescent COVID-19.

The authors' processing: For nucleated cells, counts were estimated from reference gene primer amplification. Data came from immunoSEQ multiplex PCR; TCRdb stores just in-frame clones and leaves some out. The DNA was the basis for D and trimming; V, J and clone size are from that table. The repertoire includes 150,000 to 200,000 clones, 88% of them detected once, and 4% to 5% sits in the top ten. CDR1 and CDR2 from the germline V gene are MDHEN and SYDVKM. Trimming stripped 8 bases from V and 3 bases from J, with 12 bases between. CDR3 length: 13 residues. This clonotype was sampled from a woman in her twenties or thirties with acute or convalescent COVID-19. This chain uses TRBV28 with TRBJ2-3, with D perhaps matching TRBD1 (6 bases). The sequencing sample was made of peripheral blood. CDR3 region: CASHGGWTDTQYF. The CDR3 DNA follows: TGTGCCAGCCATGGGGGCTGGACAGATACGCAGTATTTT.